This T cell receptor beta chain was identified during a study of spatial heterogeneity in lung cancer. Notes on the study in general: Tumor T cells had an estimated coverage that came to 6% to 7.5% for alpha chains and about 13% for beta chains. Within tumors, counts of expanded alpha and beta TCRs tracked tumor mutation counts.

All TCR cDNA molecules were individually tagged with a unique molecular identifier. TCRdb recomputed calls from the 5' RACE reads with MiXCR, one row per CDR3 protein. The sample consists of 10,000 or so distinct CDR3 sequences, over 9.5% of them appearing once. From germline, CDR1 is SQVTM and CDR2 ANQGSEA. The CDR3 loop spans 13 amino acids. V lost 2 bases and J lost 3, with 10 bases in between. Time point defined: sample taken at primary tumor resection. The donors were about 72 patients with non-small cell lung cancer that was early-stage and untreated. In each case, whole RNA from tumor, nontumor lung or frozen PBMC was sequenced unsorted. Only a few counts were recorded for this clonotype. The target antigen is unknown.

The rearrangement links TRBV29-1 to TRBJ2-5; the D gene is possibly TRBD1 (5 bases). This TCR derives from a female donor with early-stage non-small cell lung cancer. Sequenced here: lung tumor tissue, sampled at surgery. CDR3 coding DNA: TGCAGCGTTGAAAGGGGCACCGAAGAGACCCAGTACTTC. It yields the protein CSVERGTEETQYF.